These 15 T cell receptor beta chains originate from one sample sequenced in a study of blood T cells in healthy people across ages (dated by TCRdb to about 2015). Libraries were built with 5' RACE. The run used an Illumina HiSeq 2500. A second PCR of about 7 to 12 cycles was run with a J-beta primer mix and a sample-barcoded 5' primer. Using fastp trimming at Q25 and MiXCR clonotype assembly, TCRdb reanalyzed the public sequencing data and kept in-frame beta chains. Entries that share a CDR3 protein sequence are merged under the most common genes and DNA. This sample is represented by about 640,000 distinct CDR3 sequences; 58% of them were singletons. Roughly 34% of the sample is taken by the ten largest. The sample was blood. These TCRs come from a man aged 55 to 69 in good health.

V is TRBV20-1 and J is TRBJ2-2, with 8 bases fitting TRBD1. This CDR3 spans 16 amino acids. Germline CDR1 is DFQATT and CDR2 is SNEGSKA (reference sequence). Losses at the gene ends were 3 bases for V and 4 bases for J; bases not matched to a gene: 10. CDR3: CSASSGTGLFTGELFF. The CDR3 nucleotides are TGCAGTGCTAGTTCGGGGACAGGCCTATTCACCGGGGAGCTGTTTTTT.

The chain employs TRBV7-9 and TRBJ2-3; D is perhaps TRBD1 or TRBD2 (5 bases each). V dropped 5 bases and J dropped 2 bases, with 14 bases sitting between them. This CDR3 is 15 amino acids long. The V gene's germline CDR1 is SEHNR and CDR2 FQNEAQ (reference sequence). CDR3: CASSPRDGTTDTQYF. The CDR3, as DNA: TGTGCCAGCAGCCCCCGGGACGGAACCACAGATACGCAGTATTTT.

This chain joins TRBV29-1 and TRBJ2-1; tentatively, D is TRBD2 (7 bases). Germline CDR1 SQVTM, CDR2 ANQGSEA. The CDR3 has 12 residues. V shed 1 base and J shed 10 bases, with 11 bases lying between them. CDR3 sequence reads: CSVEGGGEEQFF. CDR3 bases: TGCAGCGTTGAAGGGGGGGGCGAGGAGCAGTTCTTC.

The chain employs TRBV7-2 and TRBJ2-2, with D perhaps being TRBD1 or TRBD2 (5 bases each). V dropped 2 bases and J dropped 2 bases, with 12 bases sitting between them. The CDR3 contains 16 residues. Germline CDR1 SGHTA, CDR2 FQGNSA. The CDR3 region has the DNA TGTGCCAGCAGCTTACGGGGCGGAACTAACACCGGGGAGCTGTTTTTT. It codes for CASSLRGGTNTGELFF.

The rearrangement uses TRBV5-1 and TRBJ2-1, with TRBD1 matching over 8 bases. This CDR3 is built from 14 residues. CDR1 is SGHRS and CDR2 is YFSETQ in the germline V gene. The J segment lost 5 bases and the V segment lost 4 bases, leaving 5 bases of the junction unmatched. The CDR3 DNA reads as TGCGCCAGCAGCCAGGACAGGGCCAACAATGAGCAGTTCTTC. Translated, it gives CASSQDRANNEQFF.

The rearrangement joins TRBV2 to TRBJ2-3; the D call may be TRBD1 or TRBD2 (5 bases each). Trimming took off 6 bases at V and 0 bases at J, with 13 bases between the two ends. In germline, CDR1 is SNHLY, CDR2 FYNNEI. The CDR3 has 15 residues. The chain's CDR3 is CASSNRDPSTDTQYF. The DNA for the CDR3 is TGTGCCAGCAGCAATCGGGACCCAAGCACAGATACGCAGTATTTT.

This clonotype showed up just a few times. The gene calls are TRBV10-3 and TRBJ2-1; TRBD1 matches at 8 bases. Trimming took 10 bases from V and 8 from J; bases not matched to a gene: 10. Germline CDR1 reads ENHRY; CDR2 reads SYGVKD. The CDR3 contains 13 residues. CDR3: CATSDRARDEQFF. CDR3 bases: TGTGCCACCTCGGACAGGGCGAGGGATGAGCAGTTCTTC.

V and J are TRBV20-1 and TRBJ2-2; D tentatively reads TRBD1 or TRBD2 (5 bases each). CDR3 size: 15 residues. Trimming stripped 4 bases from V and 5 bases from J, with 17 bases between. Germline V CDR1 and CDR2: DFQATT, SNEGSKA (reference sequence). CDR3 sequence reads: CSAKRGALGTGELFF. As DNA, the CDR3 is TGCAGTGCTAAGAGAGGGGCTCTCGGGACCGGGGAGCTGTTTTTT.

This chain links TRBV12-3 or TRBV12-4 with TRBJ2-5; D gene ambiguous. CDR3 length: 13 amino acids. Trimming stripped 1 base from V and 3 bases from J, with 6 bases between. The CDR3, as DNA: TGTGCCAGCAGTTTAGAGAAGGAAGAGACCCAGTACTTC. Translation: CASSLEKEETQYF.

The DNA for the CDR3 is TGCGCCAGCAGCACACAACGTAGAGATACGCAGTATTTT. Protein product: CASSTQRRDTQYF. The chain carries TRBV5-1 and TRBJ2-3; D is undetermined. The CDR3 runs to 13 residues. The germline gives CDR1 SGHRS, CDR2 YFSETQ. Between the trimmed V and J ends, which lost 4 bases and 5 bases, there was a span of 11 bases.

The rearrangement links TRBV5-1 to TRBJ2-1; no firm D call. V was clipped by 0 bases and J by 8 bases, with 9 bases between them. Germline CDR1 is SGHRS and CDR2 is YFSETQ. The CDR3 covers 13 residues. CDR3 nucleotides: TGCGCCAGCAGCTTGGAAGGGAACCATGAGCAGTTCTTC. Amino acids: CASSLEGNHEQFF.

This clonotype has a handful of counts. The chain is built from TRBV5-1 and TRBJ2-7, with D perhaps TRBD1 or TRBD2 (5 bases each). With 4 bases removed from V and 4 bases from J, the gap between germline ends came to 18 bases. The CDR3 loop spans 15 amino acids. The germline CDR1 and CDR2 sequences are SGHRS and YFSETQ. The CDR3 reads CASSPGTAGGYEQYF. CDR3 nucleotides: TGCGCCAGCAGCCCTGGGACCGCCGGAGGTTACGAGCAGTACTTC. Based on the CDR3 plus reference TRBV5-1 and TRBJ2-7, the full variable domain is KAGVTQTPRYLIKTRGQQVTLSCSPISGHRSVSWYQQTPGQGLQFLFEYFSETQRNKGNFPGRFSGRQFSNSRSEMNVSTLELGDSALYLCASSPGTAGGYEQYFGPGTRLTVT.

This clonotype was observed a few times. V and J are TRBV20-1 and TRBJ1-1, with TRBD1 identical over 8 bases. The CDR3 has 13 amino acids. Germline-derived CDR1 and CDR2 are DFQATT and SNEGSKA (reference sequence). The ends lost 5 bases at V and 1 base at J; junction bases unmatched: 3. The DNA of the CDR3 is TGCAGTGCTGGAGGACAGGGGAACACTGAAGCTTTCTTT. Its protein is CSAGGQGNTEAFF.

The chain recombines TRBV5-1 with TRBJ2-1; D not resolved. The length of the CDR3 is 13 residues. Trimming took off 1 base at V and 4 bases at J, with 6 bases between the two ends. Germline V gives CDR1 SGHRS, CDR2 YFSETQ. CDR3 region: CASSLRQYNEQFF. The CDR3 nucleotides are TGCGCCAGCAGCTTGCGCCAGTACAATGAGCAGTTCTTC.

This clonotype was recorded once. The junction departs from germline at one end; a sequencing error may be responsible. This chain joins TRBV7-8 and TRBJ2-1; D is uncertain. Germline loops: CDR1 SGHVS, CDR2 FQNEAQ. This CDR3 region has 12 residues. Here the CDR3 reads CASSLVVSERFF. In DNA form, the CDR3 reads TGTGCCAGCAGCTTAGTTGTGTCCGAGCGGTTCTTC. Full variable domain (missing parts from reference TRBV7-8 and TRBJ2-1): GAGVSQSPRYKVAKRGQDVALRCDPISGHVSLFWYQQALGQGPEFLTYFQNEAQLDKSGLPSDRFFAERPEGSVSTLKIQRTQQEDSAVYLCASSLVVSERFFGPGTRLTVL.